This TCR beta chain came from a study of T cell repertoires in cytomegalovirus infection. Study information: An indication of both CMV infection and matching HLA type came from public TCR beta signatures.

Germline V gene lookup returns CDR1 SGDLS and CDR2 YYNGEE. The CDR3 contains 12 residues. Between the trimmed V and J ends, which lost 7 bases and 3 bases, there was a span of 10 bases. Study-level findings and limits: Carriers of CMV and the relevant HLA type were discriminated by public TCR beta frequency. Clonotype analysis showed dominance of the ex vivo response by HLA-C-restricted CMV-specific TCR beta clonotypes.

Each CDR3 protein is one row after TCRdb ran MiXCR on the reads. The table records about 460,000 distinct CDR3 sequences, about 11% of them present only once. As to this clonotype: Its antigen is as yet unknown.

The sequence came from a human donor in good health (CMV status not recorded). Some clones in this sample may be carry-over from other donors' samples. J is TRBJ1-2 and V is TRBV9; D unclear. Sample: PBMCs. In DNA form, the CDR3 reads TGTGCCAGCGGGAGGACGGACTATGGCTACACCTTC. Translation: CASGRTDYGYTF.